This record concerns one TCR beta chain sequence. Its antigen is not known. The PCR made use of 60 Vbeta and 13 Jbeta primers. Sequencing used immunoSEQ multiplex PCR; TCRdb keeps in-frame clones, though not all of them. The sample has 65,000 or so clones; less than 70% are singletons. The data stem from a study of cytomegalovirus exposure and HLA in healthy donors. Deletions cut 0 bases from V and 3 bases from J, with 8 bases between. Germline V lookup: CDR1 PRHDT, CDR2 FYEKMQ (reference sequence). This CDR3 region has 14 residues. Study results and limitations: Most subjects had HLA-A and HLA-B alleles reportedly predicted accurately by TCR beta sequences.

The sequenced sample consisted of PBMCs. The chain carries TRBV13 and TRBJ1-1; D ambiguous. This receptor was identified in a man aged 25 to 40 in good health and CMV-seronegative. The CDR3 is CASSLGRGDTEAFF. The CDR3 nucleotides are TGTGCCAGCAGCTTAGGCCGCGGAGACACTGAAGCTTTCTTT.